This TCR beta chain was observed in a study of T cell clonality in common variable immunodeficiency (dated by TCRdb to between 2014 and 2017). What the work shows at the level of the full study, not this receptor alone: The authors noted that sequencing repertoires of T cell subpopulations would be needed to clarify what caused the increased clonality in CVID. Even though DNA input was the same, control samples had an average of about 80,000 unique sequences each, compared with roughly 32,000 in CVID samples. Correlations between repertoire features and clinical complications were limited by patient heterogeneity within the CVID cohort. CVID TCRbeta sequences were reported to have fewer deletions and N-nucleotide insertions and to lack highly modified clones with 13 or more V deletions. Healthy controls shared more TCRbeta clones with each other than CVID subjects shared among themselves (p < 0.0001). Compared with healthy controls, CVID subjects showed increased TCRbeta clonality (t-test p = 0.018), a feature most characteristic of about a third of subjects.

This clone was picked up many times. No cognate antigen has been identified for it. The read ends 3 residues early relative to the CDR3; the germline J gene fills the gap. For sequencing, equivalent amounts of genomic DNA were input from CVID and control samples. For every sample, a 60 bp segment covering the rearranged TCRbeta CDR3 region was amplified and then sequenced. The immunoSEQ assay, a bias-corrected multiplex PCR combined with high-throughput sequencing, was used for TCRbeta amplification. Processing in the source paper ran as follows. Each unique nucleotide sequence was treated as a clone and annotated with V, D and J genes, copy number and frequency. Sequences were labeled productive if in frame, and non-productive if out of frame or containing stop codons. As previously described, Shannon's entropy was used to calculate clonality. The predicted amino acid sequences of productive clones were used to derive mean CDR3 Kyte-Doolittle hydropathy. Scaled V gene usage was hierarchically clustered using Manhattan distance and complete linkage with the R hclust function. Clone sharing by CDR3 amino acid sequence was assessed by resampling 12 repertoires per group over 100 rounds. The repertoires were searched for 65 to 85 published EBV-specific TCRbeta sequences and 200 to 300 published CMV-specific TCRbeta sequences. Two CVID samples that yielded fewer than 10,000 sequences were excluded from the analysis, so 40 to 50 CVID repertoires were retained. Not all clones reach the TCRdb copy of this immuneACCESS table, which keeps in-frame sequences only. Checked studies attribute under half of the gap to unresolved V genes and leave the rest unexplained. V, J and clone size are those of that table, while D and trimming were read from the DNA. There are roughly 34,000 clones in this sample, and none of them is a singleton. The ten top clones hold 3% of the sample.

Both CVID patients and healthy controls were predominantly of Caucasian heritage. Heparinized peripheral whole blood samples of roughly 5 to 8 ml were obtained from each donor. Genomic DNA from adults with common variable immune deficiency (CVID) and from healthy adult controls was the source for sequencing TCRbeta CDR3 repertoires. The control group was made up of 22 healthy adult volunteers (about 10 male and some twelve female) whose ages ranged from about 20 to 66 years, with a mean age of approximately 34. Diluted blood was density-centrifuged over Hypaque 1077 or Ficoll-Paque to isolate peripheral blood mononuclear cells. Genomic DNA was obtained from unsorted mononuclear cells through either Qiagen column purification or a centrifugation-based method. In the germline V gene, CDR1 corresponds to ENHRY and CDR2 to SYGVKD. Trimming removed 6 bases from V and 1 base from J, leaving 6 bases between the germline ends. From the cysteine up to the phenylalanine, the CDR3 has a length of 12 residues. The DNA shown is the part of the CDR3 that was read: 27 bases, in frame from base 1.

The source is a person aged 18 to 69 in good health. In this chain, TRBV10-3 is recombined with TRBJ1-2; the D gene lacks a confident call. Sequenced material: peripheral blood mononuclear cells. CDR3 reads: CAIRPSNYGYTF. The sequenced part of the CDR3 DNA is TGTGCCATCAGGCCCAGTAACTATGGC.